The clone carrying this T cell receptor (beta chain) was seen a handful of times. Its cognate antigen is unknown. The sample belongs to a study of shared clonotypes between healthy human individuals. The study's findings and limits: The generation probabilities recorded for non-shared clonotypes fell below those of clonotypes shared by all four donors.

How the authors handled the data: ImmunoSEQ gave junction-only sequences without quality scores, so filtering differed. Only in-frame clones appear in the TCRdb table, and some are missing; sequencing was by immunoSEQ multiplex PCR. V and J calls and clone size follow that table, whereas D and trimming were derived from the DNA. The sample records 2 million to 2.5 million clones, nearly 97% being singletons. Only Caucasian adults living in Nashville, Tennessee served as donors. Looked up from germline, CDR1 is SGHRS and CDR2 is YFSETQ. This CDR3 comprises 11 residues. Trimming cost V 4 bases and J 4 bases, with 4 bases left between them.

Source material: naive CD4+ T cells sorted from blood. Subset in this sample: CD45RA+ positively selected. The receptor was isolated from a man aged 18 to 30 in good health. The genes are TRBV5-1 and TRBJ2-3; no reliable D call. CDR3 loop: CASSGADTQYF. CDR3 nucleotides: TGCGCCAGCAGCGGGGCAGATACGCAGTATTTT.